Listed below are T cell receptor beta chains from one sample, sequenced in a study of blood T cells in healthy people across ages. TCRdb re-called the 5' RACE reads with MiXCR, one entry per CDR3 protein. The table shows about 1.6 million distinct CDR3 sequences, with about 32% occurring only once. Sequenced sample: blood. The receptors were gathered from a woman aged 25 to 39 in good health. CDR3s leave out the opening cysteine and the closing phenylalanine or tryptophan. Each record gives: J gene, V gene, CDR3 protein.

TRBJ1-6 | TRBV13 | ASSNRDSPSSSYNSPLH
TRBJ1-5 | TRBV28 | ASSLFRTDESNQPQH
TRBJ1-6 | TRBV4-1 | ASSFLPTGDNSPLH
TRBJ1-2 | TRBV20-1 | SAIRVNYGYT
TRBJ2-1 | TRBV6-5 | ASSKLAEDNEQF
TRBJ2-5 | TRBV12-3/TRBV12-4 | ASSFLVGLETQY
TRBJ2-3 | TRBV3-1 | ASSKGPLEGTQY
TRBJ2-7 | TRBV9 | ASSPLPGTQDYEQY
TRBJ2-3 | TRBV14 | AGTPGLRTDTQY
TRBJ2-5 | TRBV7-3 | ASSGSSGGAKY
TRBJ2-4 | TRBV28 | ASKPSSRGGRDIQY
TRBJ2-7 | TRBV6-1 | ASSESDGSANEQY
TRBJ1-1 | TRBV10-3 | AISEQNTEAF
TRBJ1-6 | TRBV20-1 | TASGNSPLH
TRBJ2-1 | TRBV12-3/TRBV12-4 | ASSTTSGSYNEQF
TRBJ1-4 | TRBV5-5 | ASSLEQMLREKLF
TRBJ2-1 | TRBV30 | ALSLAVNEQF
TRBJ1-1 | TRBV12-3/TRBV12-4 | ASSSGGKAF
TRBJ2-7 | TRBV4-1 | ASSQATSDLYEQY
TRBJ1-2 | TRBV30 | AWRDYGYT
TRBJ2-1 | TRBV6-1 | ASRSPGTSGSSYNEQF
TRBJ1-1 | TRBV5-6 | ASSPFGRDEAF
TRBJ2-7 | TRBV28 | ASTTLDRAYEQY
TRBJ2-5 | TRBV5-6 | ASSADRELETQY
TRBJ2-5 | TRBV7-2 | ASSDVLAGSQETQY
TRBJ2-7 | TRBV20-1 | SARDSGAGRDEQY
TRBJ1-2 | TRBV7-9 | ASSTTVPNYGYT
TRBJ2-1 | TRBV3-1 | ASSKGSTYNEQF
TRBJ2-1 | TRBV20-1 | SANTGTSGSLNEQF
NA | TRBV6-6 | AGSYAQGATYEQY
TRBJ2-3 | TRBV5-5 | ASSQTSGMYLDTQY
TRBJ2-3 | TRBV30 | AWQMGRGADTQY
TRBJ2-5 | TRBV2 | ASNMGQQETQY
TRBJ2-3 | TRBV12-5 | ASGLGSNTDTQY
TRBJ1-5 | TRBV20-1 | SARGQGNRPQH
TRBJ2-1 | TRBV20-1 | SAPYGRGGYNEQF
TRBJ2-3 | TRBV15 | ATSRVDVNMQY
TRBJ2-7 | TRBV29-1 | SVVTSGGPGGVAQY
TRBJ2-7 | TRBV6-5 | ASSYYGQGAYEQY
TRBJ2-1 | TRBV9 | ASSLAGGSGYNEQF
TRBJ1-4 | TRBV5-1 | ASSAGSNRGGELF
TRBJ1-5 | TRBV6-1 | ASSHPGANQPQH
TRBJ1-1 | TRBV13 | ASSLGRSGAF
TRBJ2-1 | TRBV4-2 | ASSQDRRGQF
TRBJ2-5 | TRBV7-8 | ASSRRVRNQETQY
TRBJ2-7 | TRBV15 | ATSRDRIGSGEQY
TRBJ1-2 | TRBV27 | ANRDPGLDGYT
TRBJ2-2 | TRBV6-2/TRBV6-3 | ASSPTLAGGPYTGELF
TRBJ2-1 | TRBV7-9 | ACSSHLASYEQF
TRBJ1-4 | TRBV4-1 | ASSQVSRGRGREKLF
TRBJ2-5 | TRBV9 | ASSDGSGETQY
TRBJ2-7 | TRBV3-1 | ASSGGDTVTYEQY
TRBJ2-1 | TRBV7-8 | ASSPWGEQF